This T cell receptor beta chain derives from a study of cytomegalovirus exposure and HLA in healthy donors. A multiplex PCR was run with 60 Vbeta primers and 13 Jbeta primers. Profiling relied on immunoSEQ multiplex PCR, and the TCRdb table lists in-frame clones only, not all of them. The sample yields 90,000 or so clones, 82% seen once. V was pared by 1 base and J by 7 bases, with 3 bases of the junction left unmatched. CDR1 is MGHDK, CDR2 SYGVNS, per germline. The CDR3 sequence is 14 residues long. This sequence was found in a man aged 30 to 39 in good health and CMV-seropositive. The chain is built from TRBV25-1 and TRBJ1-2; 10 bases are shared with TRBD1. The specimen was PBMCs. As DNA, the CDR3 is TGTGCCAGCAGTGAATCTGGGACAGGGGTTGGCTACACCTTC. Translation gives CASSESGTGVGYTF.